Presented here are 14 T cell receptor beta chains from one specimen sequenced in a study of T cells in Graves' hyperthyroidism and ophthalmopathy (dated by TCRdb to the late 2010s). Libraries were made using multiplex PCR. Sequencing used an Illumina HiSeq 2000. TCR beta CDR3 regions were amplified from RNA transcripts. For the first round of RT-PCR on the TCR CDR3, the HTBI primer set was used together with the Qiagen OneStep RT-PCR kit. TCRdb reanalyzed the raw reads on its own, using fastp at Q25 for trimming and MiXCR for clone calling, and kept in-frame beta chains. Under each unique CDR3 protein, matching rows form one entry showing the most common genes and DNA. The sample has about 610,000 distinct CDR3 sequences on record, about 14% of them singletons. Of the sample, 3.5% to 4.5% is held by the ten largest clones. The material sequenced was blood. The origin of the receptors is a woman between 35 and 50 years old with Graves' ophthalmopathy.

This clonotype was observed many times. The V gene is TRBV5-1, the J gene TRBJ2-5; TRBD1 matches 7 bases. Germline V gives CDR1 SGHRS, CDR2 YFSETQ. Trimming took 3 bases from V and 4 from J; bases not matched to a gene: 6. This CDR3 has 14 amino acids. This chain's CDR3 is CASSSGQELETQYF. DNA for the CDR3: TGCGCCAGCAGCTCTGGACAGGAACTAGAGACCCAGTACTTC. Full variable domain (rest looked up from reference TRBV5-1 and TRBJ2-5): KAGVTQTPRYLIKTRGQQVTLSCSPISGHRSVSWYQQTPGQGLQFLFEYFSETQRNKGNFPGRFSGRQFSNSRSEMNVSTLELGDSALYLCASSSGQELETQYFGPGTRLLVL.

This clonotype was seen many times. J is TRBJ1-1 and V is TRBV3-1; D is ambiguous. Germline CDR1 and CDR2: LGHDT and YNNKEL (reference sequence). V was cut by 4 bases and J by 4 bases, with 16 bases left in between. The CDR3 is 15 amino acids. The CDR3 region is CASSPRGRSGTEAFF. The CDR3 DNA reads TGTGCCAGCAGCCCTCGGGGAAGGTCGGGCACTGAAGCTTTCTTT.

This clonotype came up a few times. The chain carries TRBV20-1 and TRBJ1-2; no definite D call. Trimming took off 5 bases at V and 8 bases at J, with 12 bases between the two ends. CDR3 length: 11 amino acids. CDR1 and CDR2 from the germline V gene are DFQATT and SNEGSKA (reference sequence). As DNA, the CDR3 is TGCAGTGCTGGAGTGGTAGAGGGCTACACCTTC. This translates into CSAGVVEGYTF.

This clonotype has a count of ten or more. The chain has TRBV28 and TRBJ2-7; no definite D call. V was trimmed by 2 bases and J by 5 bases, leaving 7 bases between them. CDR1 and CDR2 (germline): MDHEN, SYDVKM. The CDR3 extends over 12 amino acids. CDR3 sequence: CASSLGSHEQYF. The CDR3, as DNA: TGTGCCAGCAGTTTAGGTTCTCACGAGCAGTACTTC.

Concerning this clonotype: The junction shows a germline mismatch at one end, possibly a read error. The V call is TRBV19, the J call TRBJ1-1; maybe TRBD1 (6 bases). The germline V gene has CDR1 LNHDA and CDR2 SQIVND (reference sequence). This CDR3 comprises 14 residues. CDR3 amino acids: CASRMGGRGTEAFF. CDR3 DNA: TGTGCCAGTCGTATGGGGGGCAGGGGCACTGAAGCTTTCTTT.

The chain uses TRBV3-1 and TRBJ2-7, with D hard to call. This CDR3 comprises 14 residues. The V end lost 3 bases, the J end lost 5 bases, and 14 bases lay between the germline ends. CDR1 LGHDT and CDR2 YNNKEL come from the germline V gene (reference sequence). The CDR3 reads CASSHVPGTNEQYF. The CDR3 nucleotides are TGTGCCAGCAGCCATGTCCCAGGAACGAACGAGCAGTACTTC.

This clonotype was observed at least ten times. The rearrangement links TRBV13 to TRBJ1-1; no reliable D call. The CDR3 loop spans 14 amino acids. V shed 5 bases and J shed 6 bases, with 16 bases lying between them. CDR1 and CDR2 (germline): PRHDT, FYEKMQ (reference sequence). The CDR3 reads CASSPWQGNPEAFF. The CDR3 DNA reads TGTGCCAGCAGCCCCTGGCAAGGAAACCCTGAAGCTTTCTTT. The full variable domain, its missing parts supplied by reference TRBV13 and TRBJ1-1, is AAGVIQSPRHLIKEKRETATLKCYPIPRHDTVYWYQQGPGQDPQFLISFYEKMQSDKGSIPDRFSAQQFSDYHSELNMSSLELGDSALYFCASSPWQGNPEAFFGQGTRLTVV.

The rearrangement uses TRBV29-1 and TRBJ2-7; 11 bases fit TRBD2. The V gene's germline CDR1 is SQVTM and CDR2 ANQGSEA. The V and J ends lost 8 bases and 0 bases, in that order; junction bases with no gene match: 6. This CDR3 has 14 residues. The CDR3 spells CSTRTSGYSYEQYF. The CDR3 nucleotides read TGCAGCACTAGGACTAGCGGGTACTCCTACGAGCAGTACTTC.

The sample holds many counts of this clonotype. This chain uses TRBV20-1 with TRBJ1-2; 8 bases map to TRBD1. The CDR3 extends over 14 amino acids. Germline V gene lookup returns CDR1 DFQATT and CDR2 SNEGSKA (reference sequence). Losses at the gene ends were 4 bases for V and 3 bases for J; bases not matched to a gene: 7. The CDR3: CSAIVDRAHYGYTF. CDR3 in DNA: TGCAGTGCTATCGTGGACAGGGCACACTATGGCTACACCTTC.

This clonotype was counted ten times or more. The V and J genes are TRBV11-3 and TRBJ2-7; D not resolved. Trimming removed 5 bases at V and 0 bases at J, with 17 bases between. Germline V lookup: CDR1 SGHNT, CDR2 YENEEA. The CDR3 has 16 residues. CDR3 DNA sequence: TGTGCCAGCAGCGGTCCCCACACGGACCCCTCCTACGAGCAGTACTTC. The encoded protein is CASSGPHTDPSYEQYF.

This chain connects TRBV6-1 to TRBJ2-7; 14 bases fit TRBD2. The CDR3 totals 16 residues. V dropped 6 bases and J dropped 6; count of bases not matched to a gene: 10. Germline-derived CDR1 and CDR2 are MNHNS and SASEGT. The CDR3 sequence is CASSRTSGRTTSEQYF. The CDR3, as DNA: TGTGCCAGCAGCAGGACTAGCGGGAGGACGACCTCCGAGCAGTACTTC.

The rearrangement links TRBV7-8 to TRBJ2-5, with TRBD1 identical over 9 bases. Germline-derived CDR1 and CDR2 are SGHVS and FQNEAQ. The V and J ends lost 5 bases and 5 bases, in that order; junction bases with no gene match: 9. The CDR3 is 15 amino acids. This chain's CDR3 is CASSVRDREVETQYF. Here the CDR3 DNA reads TGTGCCAGCAGCGTACGGGACAGGGAAGTGGAGACCCAGTACTTC.

This clonotype has ten or more counts. This chain connects TRBV5-4 to TRBJ2-7; D gene ambiguous. CDR1 and CDR2 (germline): SGHNT, YYREEE (reference sequence). This CDR3 spans 14 amino acids. The ends were cut back, 1 base at V and 5 bases at J, with 13 bases in the middle. Written as DNA, the CDR3 is TGTGCCAGCAGCTTGCGGGCTAGTCAGAACGAGCAGTACTTC. It yields the protein CASSLRASQNEQYF.

This clonotype was picked up a small number of times. CDR3 DNA: TGTGCCAGCAGTTTTTTTGGGACCTCCTACACCGGGGAGCTGTTTTTT. As protein: CASSFFGTSYTGELFF. The genes are TRBV28 and TRBJ2-2; D could derive from TRBD1 or TRBD2 (5 bases each). This CDR3 contains 16 residues. CDR1 is MDHEN and CDR2 is SYDVKM in the germline V gene. With 3 bases removed from V and 3 bases from J, the gap between germline ends came to 14 bases.